The 20 T cell receptor beta chains in this list originate from one sample, sequenced in a study of glioma-infiltrating T cells. Using RNA template, CDR3s of TCR alpha and beta were amplified with iRepertoire arm-PCR. TCRdb fed the multiplex PCR reads into MiXCR, producing one record per CDR3 protein. The sample gives about 110,000 distinct CDR3 sequences, less than 30% of which show up once; under 45% is in the top ten. Sequences were obtained from glioma tissue, nonneoplastic brain tissue, or PBMCs (not recorded which). These receptors all stem from a human donor with low-grade glioma or glioblastoma, undergoing nonglioma brain surgery, or in good health (not recorded which).

This sequence joins TRBV18 and TRBJ2-1; D is unclear. Germline V CDR1 and CDR2: KGHSH, LQKENI. Trimming removed 2 bases from V and 7 bases from J, with 6 bases in between. This CDR3 is 12 amino acids long. The CDR3 sequence: CASSPTRNEQFF. The CDR3 DNA reads as TGTGCCAGCTCACCAACACGGAATGAGCAGTTCTTC. Combining the CDR3 with reference TRBV18 and TRBJ2-1 gives the whole variable domain NAGVMQNPRHLVRRRGQEARLRCSPMKGHSHVYWYRQLPEEGLKFMVYLQKENIIDESGMPKERFSAEFPKEGPSILRIQQVVRGDSAAYFCASSPTRNEQFFGPGTRLTVL.

This clonotype turned up a few times. This rearrangement joins TRBV18 to TRBJ2-3; 7 bases agree with TRBD2. CDR3 length equals 16 residues. J lost 6 bases, V lost 1 base, and 10 bases had no gene match. Germline V lookup: CDR1 KGHSH, CDR2 LQKENI. CDR3 bases: TGTGCCAGCTCACCACGAAACGGGAGGAGTGGTGATACGCAGTATTTT. Amino acids: CASSPRNGRSGDTQYF.

The chain couples TRBV30 to TRBJ2-7; TRBD2 agrees at 10 bases. Germline-derived CDR1 and CDR2 are GTSNPN and SVGIG (reference sequence). The CDR3 has 13 residues. V trimming: 5 bases; J trimming: 5 bases; junction bases outside the gene matches: 6. CDR3 sequence (DNA): TGTGCCTGGGGGAGCGGGAGGGGACACGAGCAGTACTTC. Its protein product is CAWGSGRGHEQYF. Supplemented by reference TRBV30 and TRBJ2-7, the full variable domain reads SQTIHQWPATLVQPVGSPLSLECTVEGTSNPNLYWYRQAAGRGLQLLFYSVGIGQISSEVPQNLSASRPQDRQFILSSKKLLLSDSGFYLCAWGSGRGHEQYFGPGTRLTVT.

This clonotype was picked up one time. Just one base apart from a much larger clone, this may be a read error. The genes are TRBV18 and TRBJ2-5; D uncertain. The CDR3 is 14 residues long. Trimming took 3 bases from V and 3 from J, leaving 11 bases between them. Per germline, CDR1 KGHSH and CDR2 LQKENI. CDR3 in DNA: TGTGCCAGCTCACCGGCTGGCATCAAAGAGACCCAGTACTTC. Translated: CASSPAGIKETQYF.

About this clonotype itself: Just one base apart from a much larger clone, this may be a read error. The V and J genes are TRBV11-2 and TRBJ2-7; maybe TRBD1 (6 bases). CDR1 SGHAT and CDR2 FQNNGV come from the germline V gene. This CDR3 is 15 amino acids long. CDR3 amino acids: CASSLGPGEYYEKYF. CDR3 DNA sequence: TGTGCCAGCAGCTTAGGGCCAGGGGAGTACTACGAGAAGTACTTC.

Many counts were recorded for this clonotype. The chain links TRBV4-1 to TRBJ2-7; 9 nucleotides agree with TRBD1. CDR1 and CDR2 (germline): MGHRA, YSYEKL. CDR3 length: 13 residues. After removal of 5 bases from V and 7 bases from J, the junction contained 6 bases not matched to a gene. The CDR3 loop reads CASSWTGTGEQYF. Here the CDR3 DNA reads TGCGCCAGCAGCTGGACCGGGACAGGGGAGCAGTACTTC.

This clonotype was seen repeatedly, ten times or more. As DNA, the CDR3 is TGTGCCAGCAGCCAAGTTCGACAGGCAACTAACTATGGCTACACCTTC. This translates into CASSQVRQATNYGYTF. The rearrangement links TRBV4-2 to TRBJ1-2, with D possibly being TRBD1 (6 bases). The CDR3 has 16 amino acids. Germline assignment: CDR1 LGHNA and CDR2 YNFKEQ. Trimming stripped 1 base from V and 0 bases from J, with 12 bases between.

This clonotype was picked up many times. The chain uses TRBV19 and TRBJ2-3; D is unresolved. V was trimmed by 5 bases and J by 3 bases, leaving 15 bases between them. The germline V gene encodes CDR1 LNHDA and CDR2 SQIVND (reference sequence). This CDR3 contains 15 residues. Here the CDR3 reads CASSRSQVWTDTQYF. CDR3 bases: TGTGCCAGTAGTCGTAGCCAGGTGTGGACAGATACGCAGTATTTT.

Note on this clonotype: The junction shows a germline mismatch at one end, possibly a read error. The V gene is TRBV20-1, the J gene TRBJ1-2; perhaps TRBD1 as D (6 bases). This CDR3 contains 16 residues. The germline V gene has CDR1 DFQATT and CDR2 SNEGSKA (reference sequence). The DNA for the CDR3 is TGCGGTGCACAGATAGGCCCCTTACAGGGAAGCTATGGCTACACCTTC. Protein product: CGAQIGPLQGSYGYTF.

This clonotype has only a few counts. This chain joins TRBV18 and TRBJ1-1, with 7 nucleotides matching TRBD1. The J segment lost 0 bases and the V segment lost 0 bases, leaving 4 bases of the junction unmatched. This CDR3 has 16 amino acids. CDR1 and CDR2 (germline): KGHSH, LQKENI. CDR3 coding DNA: TGTGCCAGCTCACCACCCTCAGGGGGGGTGAACACTGAAGCTTTCTTT. It is translated as CASSPPSGGVNTEAFF. The whole variable domain, filled in from reference TRBV18 and TRBJ1-1, reads NAGVMQNPRHLVRRRGQEARLRCSPMKGHSHVYWYRQLPEEGLKFMVYLQKENIIDESGMPKERFSAEFPKEGPSILRIQQVVRGDSAAYFCASSPPSGGVNTEAFFGQGTRLTVV.

The gene calls are TRBV24-1 and TRBJ2-7, with a possible D match to TRBD2 (6 bases). The CDR3 covers 18 residues. Germline values: CDR1 KGHDR, CDR2 SFDVKD. The V and J ends lost 3 bases and 4 bases respectively, with 24 bases between them. CDR3 residues: CATSDTTSSHRLGYEQYF. DNA for the CDR3: TGTGCCACCAGTGATACTACTAGCAGCCATCGGTTAGGATACGAGCAGTACTTC.

This clonotype was seen many times. The chain employs TRBV3-1 and TRBJ1-5, with D uncertain. Germline V lookup: CDR1 LGHDT, CDR2 YNNKEL (reference sequence). The V end lost 1 base, the J end lost 5 bases, and 9 bases lay between the germline ends. CDR3 length equals 14 residues. This CDR3 is CASSQVVGYQPQHF. The CDR3 nucleotides read TGTGCCAGCAGCCAAGTAGTGGGATATCAGCCCCAGCATTTT.

There are many counts of this clonotype. The gene calls are TRBV7-2 and TRBJ1-5, with D unresolved. V lost 5 bases and J 2 bases, leaving 10 bases between the germline ends. CDR3 length equals 14 residues. Germline V gives CDR1 SGHTA, CDR2 FQGNSA. CDR3 in DNA: TGTGCCAGCAGCGGGATGGCGGGCAATCAGCCCCAGCATTTT. This translates into CASSGMAGNQPQHF.

This clonotype was detected many times. The J gene is TRBJ1-1, the V gene TRBV6-5; D remains ambiguous. This CDR3 contains 14 residues. With 2 bases removed from V and 0 bases from J, the gap between germline ends came to 7 bases. Per the germline V gene, CDR1 is MNHEY and CDR2 is SVGAGI. The chain's CDR3 is CASSYGQMNTEAFF. In DNA form, the CDR3 reads TGTGCCAGCAGTTACGGCCAGATGAACACTGAAGCTTTCTTT.

Remarks on this clonotype: This clone may be a read error of a much larger clone one base away. The genes are TRBV5-4 and TRBJ2-5; 9 positions match TRBD2. This CDR3 is built from 14 residues. Germline V gives CDR1 SGHNT, CDR2 YYREEE (reference sequence). CDR3 sequence (DNA): TGTGCCAGCAGCTCCCGACTAGCGGTAGAGACCCAGTGCTTC. Translating gives CASSSRLAVETQCF.

This chain links TRBV20-1 with TRBJ2-1; D is ambiguous. The CDR3 has 13 amino acids. Trimming stripped 0 bases from V and 8 bases from J, with 11 bases between. Germline CDR1 and CDR2: DFQATT and SNEGSKA (reference sequence). In DNA, the CDR3 is TGCAGTGCTAGAGAGAACCGTGCCTATGAGCAGTTCTTC. This sequence encodes CSARENRAYEQFF.

This clonotype was counted at least ten times. The chain links TRBV20-1 to TRBJ2-2; D ambiguous. V gave up 6 bases and J gave up 3 bases, with 5 bases separating them. The CDR3 runs to 11 residues. The V gene's germline CDR1 is DFQATT and CDR2 SNEGSKA (reference sequence). CDR3 in amino acids: CSAQDTGELFF. The CDR3 DNA sequence: TGCAGTGCCCAGGACACCGGGGAGCTGTTTTTT.

The chain links TRBV2 to TRBJ2-5; D not resolved. The V end was cut by 6 bases, the J end by 4 bases, with 12 bases between. Germline-derived CDR1 and CDR2 are SNHLY and FYNNEI. This CDR3 is 13 amino acids long. The chain's CDR3 is CASSLNTRETQYF. The CDR3 DNA is TGTGCCAGCAGCTTAAATACACGAGAGACCCAGTACTTC.

This clonotype was observed many times. J is TRBJ1-1 and V is TRBV6-2 or TRBV6-3, with D possibly being TRBD1 (6 bases). Germline V lookup: CDR1 MNHEY, CDR2 SVGEGT. This CDR3 region has 15 residues. V gave up 0 bases and J gave up 5 bases, with 13 bases separating them. CDR3 region: CASSYSAQGRTEAFF. CDR3 nucleotide sequence: TGTGCCAGCAGTTACTCTGCCCAGGGGAGGACTGAAGCTTTCTTT.

This clonotype was picked up many times. The V gene is TRBV5-1, the J gene TRBJ1-2; 8 bases map to TRBD1. J gave up 8 bases and V 2 bases, and 5 bases lay outside the gene matches. This CDR3 spans 13 amino acids. Germline CDR1 reads SGHRS; CDR2 reads YFSETQ. The CDR3 coding sequence is TGCGCCAGCAGCTTCGACAGGGGCACGGGCTACACCTTC. This encodes CASSFDRGTGYTF.